The clone carrying this TCR beta chain was counted many times. The authors ran a second PCR of about 7 to 11 cycles using a sample-barcoded 5' primer and a J-beta primer mix. No fewer than 2.5 million CDR3-containing paired-end reads came from each sample. In TCRdb, the 5' RACE reads were re-called with MiXCR into one record per CDR3 protein. In the table there are about 1.1 million distinct CDR3 sequences, approximately 38% of which are singletons. This sample was included in a study of blood T cells in healthy people across ages. The CDR3 length is 13 residues. Germline assignment: CDR1 SQVTM and CDR2 ANQGSEA. V was cut by 7 bases and J by 6 bases, with 18 bases left in between.

V and J are TRBV29-1 and TRBJ1-2, with D maybe TRBD1 (5 bases). The sequence was obtained from a man younger than 35 in good health. Sequences were obtained from blood. CDR3 sequence (DNA): TGCAGCGACACAACCCCAGGGAAGGATGGCTACACCTTC. Translating gives CSDTTPGKDGYTF.